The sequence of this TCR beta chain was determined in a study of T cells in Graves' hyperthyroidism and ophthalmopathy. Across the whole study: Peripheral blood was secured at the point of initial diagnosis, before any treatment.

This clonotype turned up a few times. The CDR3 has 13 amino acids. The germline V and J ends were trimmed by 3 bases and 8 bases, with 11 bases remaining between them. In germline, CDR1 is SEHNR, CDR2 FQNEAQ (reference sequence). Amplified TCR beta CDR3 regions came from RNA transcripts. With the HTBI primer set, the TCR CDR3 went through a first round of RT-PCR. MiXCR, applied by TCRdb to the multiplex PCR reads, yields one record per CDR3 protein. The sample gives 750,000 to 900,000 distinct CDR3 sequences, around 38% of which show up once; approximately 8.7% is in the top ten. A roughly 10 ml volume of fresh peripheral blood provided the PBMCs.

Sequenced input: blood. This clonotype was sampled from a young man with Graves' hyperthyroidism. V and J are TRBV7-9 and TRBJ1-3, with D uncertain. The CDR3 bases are TGTGCCAGCAGCTTCGGTCCTGCTTACACCATATATTTT. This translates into CASSFGPAYTIYF.